The sequence of this T cell receptor (beta chain) was determined in a study of OX40 agonist ivuxolimab in advanced cancers. At the level of the study: The eligibility criteria allowed prior anti-PD-1, anti-PD-L1 or anti-CTLA-4 therapy, and 30% to 45% had some.

The assay was immunoSEQ multiplex PCR, and TCRdb's table has in-frame clones only and misses some. Here the sample spans approximately 77,000 clones, under 90% being singletons. CDR3 length: 14 residues. The V end lost 1 base, the J end lost 4 bases, and 7 bases lay between the germline ends. Germline-derived CDR1 and CDR2 are SGHNT and YENEEA. This clone has only one observation. Additional DNA sequences in this sample encode the identical CDR3. The specimen was CD4+ or CD8+ T cells sorted from blood, collected in a trial of the OX40 agonist ivuxolimab. The chain employs TRBV11-3 and TRBJ2-2, with a tentative D call TRBD2 (6 bases). The TCR was taken from an adult with an advanced solid tumor such as melanoma, head and neck, liver or kidney cancer. DNA of the CDR3: TGTGCCAGCAGCTTAGGGGGAGGCACCGGGGAGCTGTTTTTT. This gives the protein CASSLGGGTGELFF.